One T cell receptor (beta chain) is described in this entry. Its antigen target is currently unknown. HCMV-specific IgG was detected in serum with a commercial ELISA kit to determine HCMV serostatus. Ficoll density gradient centrifugation was used to isolate peripheral blood mononuclear cells from blood. The record originates from a study of T cells expressing NK-cell markers (TCRdb year 2020). For the study in its entirety: Three sorted T-cell subsets (CD3+CD56+NKG2C+, CD3+CD56+NKG2C- and CD3+CD56-NKG2C+) from under 10 donors had their TCR beta-chain repertoires profiled. Among the eight sequenced donors, only one was HCMV-seronegative, while the other seven were HCMV-seropositive. Randomly selected healthy volunteers, three men and five women, were used as the eight sequenced donors. The libraries were sequenced on Illumina HiSeq 2000/2500, MiSeq or NextSeq, producing 2 x 150 bp reads. General study outcomes and caveats: In a handful of donors, the dominant CD3+CD56+NKG2C+ clonotypes were found to rank among the top 10 CD8+ clonotypes and to make up 1.0-7.0% of CD8+ T cells. Whether the expanded NKG2C-expressing T cell clones were specific for HCMV antigens remained unclear. Those dominant clonotypes were again the most abundant among CD3+CD56-NKG2C+ cells in a few donors, at about 28.3-65%.

Sequencing instrument: Illumina HiSeq 2000. TCR beta cDNA libraries were made by 5'RACE template switching that added a universal primer site and unique molecular identifiers. cDNA synthesis was primed from the TCR beta constant segment, followed by two successive PCR amplification steps. From the authors' description of their analysis: MIGEC handled demultiplexing of the reads and grouping by UMI, while MiTCR was used to assemble and quantify clonotypes. Only TCR cDNA sequences supported by at least two reads were kept to exclude erroneous sequences. The tcR package was used for downstream repertoire analysis, and clonotypes were matched across fractions by CDR3 nucleotide sequence plus V segment. VDJmatch was used to annotate antigen specificity against VDJdb, with one amino acid substitution in CDR3 permitted. TCRdb reprocessed the public reads and reports one entry per CDR3 protein sequence, without DNA. These V and J calls derive from TCRdb rather than the authors' analysis. The sample table on file contains 550,000 or so distinct CDR3 sequences. Around 3.3% of the sample rests with the top ten.

The CDR3 has 16 amino acids, counting the end cysteine and phenylalanine. No DNA appears here. The sequencing input was blood T cells: a sorted CD56 or NKG2C T cell subset, CD4+ or CD8+ T cells, or bulk PBMC T cells (not recorded which). The TCR originated in a man between 18 and 29 years old in good health. Donor details come from another sample of the same person, matched by shared clones. Rearrangement joined TRBV12-3 or TRBV12-4 to TRBJ2-1; there is no DNA to check the TCRdb D call of TRBD2. The CDR3 sequence is CASSGVAGSLYNEQFF.